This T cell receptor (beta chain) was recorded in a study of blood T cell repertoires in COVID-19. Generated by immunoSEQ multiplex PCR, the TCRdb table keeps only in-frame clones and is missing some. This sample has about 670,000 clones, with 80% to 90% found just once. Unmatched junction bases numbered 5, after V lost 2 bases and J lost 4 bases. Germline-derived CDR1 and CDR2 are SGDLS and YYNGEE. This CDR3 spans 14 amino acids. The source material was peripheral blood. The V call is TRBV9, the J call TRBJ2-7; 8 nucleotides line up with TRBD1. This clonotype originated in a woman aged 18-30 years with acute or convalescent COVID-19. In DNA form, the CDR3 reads TGTGCCAGCAGCGTCGGGACAGGACTATACGAGCAGTACTTC. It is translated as CASSVGTGLYEQYF. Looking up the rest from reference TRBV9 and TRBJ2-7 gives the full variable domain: DSGVTQTPKHLITATGQRVTLRCSPRSGDLSVYWYQQSLDQGLQFLIQYYNGEERAKGNILERFSAQQFPDLHSELNLSSLELGDSALYFCASSVGTGLYEQYFGPGTRLTVT.